The clone carrying this T cell receptor beta chain is large by share. No antigen is known for it. The protocol was immunoSEQ multiplex PCR, while the TCRdb copy is restricted to in-frame clones and leaves out a portion. The table has about 38,000 clones, about two thirds seen once. This sample was taken from a study of vaccination effects on CD4 cells after COVID-19. Under the ViraFEST assay, PBMC were stimulated with viral peptide pools so that antigen-specific CD4+ T cells expanded. Sequencing was performed afterwards. CD4+ T cell isolation took place after 10 days of culture. Vaccine recipients, nucleocapsid antibody negative, had no prior SARS-CoV-2 infection. Supplemented with around 9.3 IU/ml IL-2 and 10 ug/ml peptides, two million PBMC per well were kept in culture. Overall study findings and caveats: Only a few convalescent patients and no early post-infection timepoints featured in the study.

V was trimmed by 1 base and J by 7 bases, leaving 14 bases between them. Germline V gene lookup returns CDR1 SGHVS and CDR2 FQNEAQ. This CDR3 spans 15 amino acids. The chain has TRBV7-8 and TRBJ1-5, with D maybe TRBD1 (5 bases). This specimen was CD4+ T cells from PBMCs cultured with SARS-CoV-2 spike peptides, taken before COVID-19 vaccination. The origin of this receptor is a human donor who received a COVID-19 vaccine. CDR3 in amino acids: CASSLESGFTQPQHF. DNA for the CDR3: TGTGCCAGCAGCTTAGAGTCAGGGTTCACCCAGCCCCAGCATTTT.